This T cell receptor (beta chain) was observed in a study of T cell responses to AZD1222 COVID-19 vaccine. Measured with immunoSEQ multiplex PCR; TCRdb has only the in-frame clones, and not every one. The table includes approximately 190,000 clones, around 90% detected once. Regarding the study as a whole: Only a handful of individuals given AZD1222 were seropositive at baseline. Two AZD1222 administrations were followed by greater Spike-specific TCR breadth and depth.

On this clone: As yet, its antigen is unknown.

The CDR3 loop spans 16 amino acids. Germline CDR1 LNHDA, CDR2 SQIVND (reference sequence). V lost 9 bases and J lost 0; bases outside the gene matches: 10. The chain combines TRBV19 with TRBJ2-2; 7 positions match TRBD1. The source of this sequence is an adult in good health. The sample here was peripheral blood, taken on day 0 of AZD1222 vaccination. DNA for the CDR3: TGTGCCAGGAAGCGTAACAGGGGACCGAACACCGGGGAGCTGTTTTTT. Amino acid sequence: CARKRNRGPNTGELFF.